The clone carrying this TCR beta chain turned up a few times. This record comes from a study of blood T cell repertoires in COVID-19. Across the whole study: Material from acute and convalescent COVID-19 was sourced from the United States, Italy and Spain. The cDNA or gDNA used as material had been derived from T cells, B-cell-depleted T cells, or PBMCs.

How the authors handled the data: Nucleated cell number was recorded as an estimate derived from reference gene primer amplification. Assay: immunoSEQ multiplex PCR; the TCRdb copy retains only in-frame clones and omits some. The D gene and trimming were derived from the DNA, and the V and J assignments and clone size from that table. The table includes around 150,000 clones, more than 75% detected once. The CDR3 runs 14 residues. Germline lookup yields CDR1 KGHSH and CDR2 LQKENI. The germline V and J ends were trimmed by 3 bases and 0 bases, with 6 bases remaining between them. This chain joins TRBV18 and TRBJ1-5; weak D call: TRBD1 (5 bases). The source of this sequence is a woman aged 50 to 65 with acute or convalescent COVID-19. Sequencing input: peripheral blood. The CDR3 protein is CASSPTVSNQPQHF. CDR3 sequence (DNA): TGTGCCAGCTCACCGACAGTTAGCAATCAGCCCCAGCATTTT.